Below are 16 T cell receptor beta chains sequenced from a single sample in a study of T-cell reconstitution after alpha-beta-depleted transplantation in children. The library targeted TCRbeta and was prepared with unique molecular identifiers. Using its own MiXCR run on the PCR reads, TCRdb lists one record per CDR3 protein. The sample records about 70,000 distinct CDR3 sequences, approximately 10% being singletons. Sample: PBMCs, taken before TCRalphabeta/CD19-depleted stem cell transplant. Every receptor here comes from a boy younger than 18 with acute myeloid leukemia, due to receive a stem cell transplant.

This clonotype was counted many times. The rearrangement links TRBV20-1 to TRBJ2-2, with 8 bases lining up with TRBD2. Germline loops: CDR1 DFQATT, CDR2 SNEGSKA (reference sequence). The CDR3 is made up of 15 amino acids. V shed 4 bases, J shed 2 bases, and the junction held 6 bases outside the gene matches. CDR3 residues: CSATRGGSNTGELFF. Here the CDR3 DNA reads TGCAGTGCTACCCGGGGGGGCTCCAACACCGGGGAGCTGTTTTTT.

This clonotype occurred many times. CDR3 nucleotides: TGTGCCAGCAGTTTATTATCGAACACCGGGGAGCTGTTTTTT. Translating gives CASSLLSNTGELFF. V is TRBV27 and J is TRBJ2-2; D not certain. The CDR3 covers 14 residues. Trimming took 1 base from V and 0 from J, leaving 3 bases between them. CDR1 and CDR2 from the germline V gene are MNHEY and SMNVEV (reference sequence).

In its sample, this clonotype was seen once. V gene TRBV18 combines with J gene TRBJ1-1, with D perhaps TRBD1 (5 bases). Trimming took off 0 bases at V and 11 bases at J, with 19 bases between the two ends. CDR1 and CDR2 (germline): KGHSH, LQKENI. This CDR3 is built from 15 residues. Written as DNA, the CDR3 is TGTGCCAGCTCACCACCGAATTGGGCGGGGCTTGAGGCTTTCTTT. Its protein is CASSPPNWAGLEAFF.

There are many counts of this clonotype. The chain combines TRBV5-1 with TRBJ2-3; TRBD1 is a possible D gene (6 bases). The CDR3 is 14 amino acids. V was trimmed by 4 bases and J by 2 bases, leaving 11 bases between them. Germline V CDR1 and CDR2: SGHRS, YFSETQ. The CDR3 loop is CASSGGIITDTQYF. The CDR3 DNA follows: TGCGCCAGCAGCGGGGGCATTATCACAGATACGCAGTATTTT.

This clonotype was counted at least ten times. The chain has TRBV29-1 and TRBJ1-3; no clear D gene. Germline V gene sequence: CDR1 SQVTM, CDR2 ANQGSEA. This CDR3 region has 14 residues. The V end was cut by 2 bases, the J end by 0 bases, with 8 bases between. This chain's CDR3 is CSVEIPYSGNTIYF. The CDR3 DNA is TGCAGCGTTGAAATCCCGTACTCTGGAAACACCATATATTTT.

This clonotype has a count of ten or more. The chain is built from TRBV10-1 and TRBJ2-2; D is uncertain. V shed 0 bases and J shed 4 bases, with 6 bases lying between them. The length of the CDR3 is 14 residues. CDR1 is WNHNN and CDR2 is SYGVQD in the germline V gene (reference sequence). DNA of the CDR3: TGCGCCAGCAGTGAGTCACAGCTCACCGGGGAGCTGTTTTTT. Amino acid sequence: CASSESQLTGELFF.

This clonotype was detected many times. The rearrangement joins TRBV4-1 to TRBJ2-7; TRBD1 matches at 9 bases. CDR1 MGHRA and CDR2 YSYEKL come from the germline V gene. J was trimmed by 3 bases and V by 3 bases; bases with no gene match: 9. There are 16 residues in the CDR3. CDR3 coding DNA: TGCGCCAGCAGCCAGGGGGGTGGACAGGGGAACTACGAGCAGTACTTC. Protein product: CASSQGGGQGNYEQYF.

Ten or more counts support this clonotype. The chain carries TRBV7-9 and TRBJ2-3; D is perhaps TRBD1 (6 bases). The germline V and J ends were trimmed by 1 base and 4 bases, with 12 bases remaining between them. The CDR3 runs 15 residues. Germline CDR1 reads SEHNR; CDR2 reads FQNEAQ (reference sequence). The CDR3 spells CASSLEAGASDTQYF. The DNA for the CDR3 is TGTGCCAGCAGCTTAGAGGCAGGGGCATCAGATACGCAGTATTTT. The variable domain in full, with the rest retrieved from reference TRBV7-9 and TRBJ2-3, is DTGVSQNPRHKITKRGQNVTFRCDPISEHNRLYWYRQTLGQGPEFLTYFQNEAQLEKSRLLSDRFSAERPKGSFSTLEIQRTEQGDSAMYLCASSLEAGASDTQYFGPGTRLTVL.

This clonotype was seen many times. The genes are TRBV29-1 and TRBJ2-3, with D perhaps given as TRBD1 or TRBD2 (5 bases each). The CDR3 spans 14 residues. Germline V gene data show CDR1 as SQVTM and CDR2 as ANQGSEA. With 5 bases removed from V and 2 bases from J, the gap between germline ends came to 14 bases. The CDR3 region is CSVSGTDLTDTQYF. The CDR3 DNA sequence: TGCAGCGTTTCCGGGACCGACCTCACAGATACGCAGTATTTT.

Many counts were recorded for this clonotype. V is TRBV20-1 and J is TRBJ2-1; D unresolved. V gave up 5 bases and J gave up 6 bases, with 11 bases separating them. The germline V gene encodes CDR1 DFQATT and CDR2 SNEGSKA (reference sequence). The CDR3 extends over 12 amino acids. CDR3 sequence (DNA): TGCAGTGCTTCTCCAACCACCAATGAGCAGTTCTTC. It encodes CSASPTTNEQFF.

This clonotype has a count of ten or more. The V gene is TRBV12-3 or TRBV12-4, the J gene TRBJ1-4; D is possibly TRBD1 (6 bases). CDR3 length: 15 residues. V lost 6 bases, J lost 0 bases, and 11 bases lay in between. CDR3 nucleotide sequence: TGTGCCAGCAGAGCGGACAGTCCAACTAATGAAAAACTGTTTTTT. Its protein is CASRADSPTNEKLFF.

This clonotype has at least ten counts. Written as DNA, the CDR3 is TGTGCCAGCAGTTTCCCGGAGGTTGGTGGCAATCAGCCCCAGCATTTT. It encodes CASSFPEVGGNQPQHF. The V and J genes are TRBV28 and TRBJ1-5, with D unresolved. Trimming pared 3 bases from V and 2 bases from J, leaving 14 bases between. In germline, CDR1 is MDHEN, CDR2 SYDVKM. The CDR3 spans 16 residues. Based on the CDR3 plus reference TRBV28 and TRBJ1-5, the full variable domain is DVKVTQSSRYLVKRTGEKVFLECVQDMDHENMFWYRQDPGLGLRLIYFSYDVKMKEKGDIPEGYSVSREKKERFSLILESASTNQTSMYLCASSFPEVGGNQPQHFGDGTRLSIL.

The chain has TRBV7-9 and TRBJ1-5; D is undetermined. Germline assignment: CDR1 SEHNR and CDR2 FQNEAQ (reference sequence). V was clipped by 5 bases and J by 7 bases, with 9 bases between them. CDR3 size: 12 residues. CDR3 sequence reads: CASSPGEQPQHF. In DNA, the CDR3 is TGTGCCAGCAGCCCCGGGGAGCAGCCCCAGCATTTT. Variable domain in full (rest from reference TRBV7-9 and TRBJ1-5): DTGVSQNPRHKITKRGQNVTFRCDPISEHNRLYWYRQTLGQGPEFLTYFQNEAQLEKSRLLSDRFSAERPKGSFSTLEIQRTEQGDSAMYLCASSPGEQPQHFGDGTRLSIL.

There are many counts of this clonotype. This CDR3 reads CASSDTGIGAKNIQYF. Here the CDR3 DNA reads TGTGCCAGCAGCGACACAGGGATTGGAGCCAAAAACATTCAGTACTTC. This chain joins TRBV5-4 and TRBJ2-4, with TRBD1 as a possible D gene (6 bases). Trimming took off 4 bases at V and 0 bases at J, with 14 bases between the two ends. Germline V gene data show CDR1 as SGHNT and CDR2 as YYREEE (reference sequence). This CDR3 has 16 amino acids.

Many counts were recorded for this clonotype. Here the CDR3 reads CASSFRESYEQYF. Written as DNA, the CDR3 is TGTGCCAGCAGTTTCAGGGAATCCTACGAGCAGTACTTC. The chain is built from TRBV27 and TRBJ2-7; possible D gene TRBD1, 5 bases. CDR3 length equals 13 residues. Germline CDR1 MNHEY, CDR2 SMNVEV (reference sequence). Trimming removed 3 bases from V and 1 base from J, with 7 bases in between.

The chain couples TRBV12-3 or TRBV12-4 to TRBJ2-2; TRBD2 matches at 7 bases. The length of the CDR3 is 15 residues. V was pared by 3 bases and J by 0 bases, with 1 base of the junction left unmatched. CDR3 bases: TGTGCCAGCAGTTTTCGGGGGGCGAACACCGGGGAGCTGTTTTTT. Protein product: CASSFRGANTGELFF.